Each of the 28 T cell receptor beta chains below was sequenced from the same sample in a study of post-analysis software for immune sequencing data. Study-wide results and limits: Patients had higher frequencies than controls of roughly five TRBV segments, including TRBV5-6, TRBV5-1 and TRBV20-1.

Prepared TCR beta cDNA libraries contained unique molecular identifiers. MiXCR, run by TCRdb on the PCR reads, gives a single entry per CDR3 protein. The table has some 240,000 distinct CDR3 sequences, less than 40% seen once. The antigens these receptors bind are not known. The specimen sequenced was blood. The receptors come from a girl between 10 and 17 years old with multiple sclerosis.

The rearrangement links TRBV29-1 to TRBJ2-1; no firm D call. Per the germline V gene, CDR1 is SQVTM and CDR2 is ANQGSEA. The CDR3 runs to 10 residues. Trimming cost V 7 bases and J 8 bases, with 9 bases left between them. CDR3 nucleotides: TGCAGCGGCTTGAACGATGAGCAGTTCTTC. It yields the protein CSGLNDEQFF.

In its sample, this clonotype was seen a few times. The V gene is TRBV4-1, the J gene TRBJ1-2; the D gene is possibly TRBD1 (6 bases). The CDR3 extends over 15 amino acids. Germline V gives CDR1 MGHRA, CDR2 YSYEKL. Trimming took 1 base from V and 2 from J, leaving 11 bases between them. Here the CDR3 DNA reads TGCGCCAGCAGCCAAGTTCAGGGGTCAAACTATGGCTACACCTTC. Translated: CASSQVQGSNYGYTF.

A word on this clonotype: A much larger clone is a single base away; this may be a read error. J is TRBJ2-1 and V is TRBV24-1; D gene unclear. There are 12 residues in the CDR3. Germline lookup yields CDR1 KGHDR and CDR2 SFDVKD. The V end lost 5 bases, the J end lost 6 bases, and 7 bases lay between the germline ends. DNA for the CDR3: TGTGCCACCAGTGGCCACAGCAATGAGCAGTTCTTC. Protein: CATSGHSNEQFF.

In this sample, this clonotype turned up many times. This chain uses TRBV12-3 or TRBV12-4 with TRBJ2-1; TRBD2 matches at 8 bases. This CDR3 is 17 amino acids long. V shed 3 bases and J 2 bases; nucleotides not matched to a gene: 9. CDR3 nucleotide sequence: TGTGCCAGCAGTTTGAGGTTAGCGGGACCCCCCTACAATGAGCAGTTCTTC. This encodes CASSLRLAGPPYNEQFF.

This clonotype has a count of ten or more. V is TRBV4-1 and J is TRBJ2-3, with D hard to call. Trimming cost V 4 bases and J 6 bases, with 8 bases left between them. Germline V lookup: CDR1 MGHRA, CDR2 YSYEKL. The CDR3 sequence is 12 residues long. CDR3 DNA: TGCGCCAGCAGCCGCTCTGTGGATACGCAGTATTTT. It specifies CASSRSVDTQYF.

There are many counts of this clonotype. J is TRBJ1-4 and V is TRBV6-5; possibly TRBD1 for D (6 bases). The V end lost 6 bases, the J end lost 8 bases, and 19 bases lay between the germline ends. In germline, CDR1 is MNHEY, CDR2 SVGAGI. The CDR3 consists of 15 residues. The CDR3 region is CASSLDRLRGEKLFF. The CDR3 DNA is TGTGCCAGCAGCTTGGACAGACTAAGGGGGGAAAAACTGTTTTTT.

The rearrangement links TRBV20-1 to TRBJ2-7, with D unclear. CDR1 is DFQATT, CDR2 SNEGSKA, per germline (reference sequence). V lost 6 bases and J lost 1, with 22 bases in between. The CDR3 is 16 amino acids. This CDR3 reads CSAINRALGPSYEQYF. As DNA, the CDR3 is TGCAGTGCCATAAATAGGGCGCTAGGGCCTTCCTACGAGCAGTACTTC.

This clonotype has ten or more counts. The rearrangement joins TRBV29-1 to TRBJ1-4, with D hard to call. There are 13 residues in the CDR3. Trimming removed 5 bases at V and 5 bases at J, with 12 bases between. Germline V CDR1 and CDR2: SQVTM, ANQGSEA. The CDR3 nucleotides read TGCAGCGTTCGCGGGGAAGTAAATGAAAAACTGTTTTTT. Translation gives CSVRGEVNEKLFF. Complete variable domain (other parts from reference TRBV29-1 and TRBJ1-4): SAVISQKPSRDICQRGTSLTIQCQVDSQVTMMFWYRQQPGQSLTLIATANQGSEATYESGFVIDKFPISRPNLTFSTLTVSNMSPEDSSIYLCSVRGEVNEKLFFGSGTQLSVL.

This clonotype was counted a few times. A much bigger clone sits one base away, suggesting this may be a read error. J is TRBJ2-4 and V is TRBV7-7; TRBD1 matches 10 bases. Germline CDR1 is SSHAT and CDR2 is FNYEAQ (reference sequence). This CDR3 has 16 residues. V shed 5 bases and J 13 bases; nucleotides not matched to a gene: 17. In DNA, the CDR3 is TGTGCCAGCAGCCCTGGGCCGGGACAGGGGTTCAATGAGCAGTACTTC. Translation gives CASSPGPGQGFNEQYF.

V is TRBV13 and J is TRBJ2-7; 7 nucleotides line up with TRBD2. The CDR3 covers 14 residues. Germline values: CDR1 PRHDT, CDR2 FYEKMQ (reference sequence). Losses at the gene ends were 5 bases for V and 4 bases for J; bases not matched to a gene: 8. CDR3 sequence (DNA): TGTGCCAGCAGCCCGAGCGGGACCGAATACGAGCAGTACTTC. Encoded protein: CASSPSGTEYEQYF.

The V gene is TRBV3-1, the J gene TRBJ2-7, with 10 positions matching TRBD2. The assigned J gene may be wrong: the sequence end matches TRBJ2-5 better. This CDR3 is 15 amino acids long. From germline, CDR1 is LGHDT and CDR2 YNNKEL (reference sequence). CDR3 protein: CASSQPSGRRETQYF. For the CDR3, the DNA is TGTGCCAGCAGCCAACCTAGCGGGAGACGAGAGACCCAGTACTTC.

At least ten counts were recorded for this clonotype. The chain joins TRBV5-1 to TRBJ1-1; D not resolved. Germline CDR1 SGHRS, CDR2 YFSETQ. V lost 0 bases to trimming and J lost 2 bases, with 8 bases between them. The CDR3 contains 14 residues. The CDR3 DNA is TGCGCCAGCAGCTTGGTCGCAGTAAACACTGAAGCTTTCTTT. This sequence encodes CASSLVAVNTEAFF.

The chain recombines TRBV7-2 with TRBJ1-6, with 7 bases fitting TRBD1. The CDR3 runs to 14 residues. V was clipped by 5 bases and J by 10 bases; unmatched bases: 8. Germline V lookup: CDR1 SGHTA, CDR2 FQGNSA. Written as DNA, the CDR3 is TGTGCCAGCAGCCCGACAGGGAGAGAGTCACCCCTCCACTTT. This sequence encodes CASSPTGRESPLHF. The complete variable domain, with remaining parts taken from reference TRBV7-2 and TRBJ1-6, reads GAGVSQSPSNKVTEKGKDVELRCDPISGHTALYWYRQSLGQGLEFLIYFQGNSAPDKSGLPSDRFSAERTGGSVSTLTIQRTQQEDSAVYLCASSPTGRESPLHFGNGTRLTVT.

V gene TRBV5-1 combines with J gene TRBJ1-5, with TRBD1 matching over 7 bases. Germline V gives CDR1 SGHRS, CDR2 YFSETQ. The junction had 13 bases not matched to a gene; V was cut back by 0 bases and J by 7 bases. This CDR3 has 17 amino acids. CDR3 sequence: CASSLGPSGGTGQPQHF. The DNA for the CDR3 is TGCGCCAGCAGCTTGGGTCCGTCAGGGGGAACGGGACAGCCCCAGCATTTT.

This clonotype was counted ten times or more. V and J are TRBV29-1 and TRBJ1-2; the match to TRBD1 covers 10 bases. CDR1 and CDR2 (germline): SQVTM, ANQGSEA. This CDR3 region has 15 residues. The J segment lost 6 bases and the V segment lost 3 bases, leaving 10 bases of the junction unmatched. The DNA of the CDR3 is TGCAGCGTTGAGATCTGGGGACAGGGGATGAATGGCTACACCTTC. Translation: CSVEIWGQGMNGYTF.

This clonotype was seen at least ten times. J is TRBJ2-4 and V is TRBV29-1, with D possibly matching TRBD1 (5 bases). Germline values: CDR1 SQVTM, CDR2 ANQGSEA. Trimming took off 5 bases at V and 0 bases at J, with 14 bases between the two ends. The CDR3 consists of 15 residues. The CDR3 nucleotides read TGCAGCGTTATGATGCCCAGGGAAGCCAAAAACATTCAGTACTTC. Protein sequence: CSVMMPREAKNIQYF.

For this clonotype: A much more abundant neighbour one base away suggests this may be a read error. The rearrangement joins TRBV4-1 to TRBJ1-4, with D unresolved. Germline CDR1 reads MGHRA; CDR2 reads YSYEKL. The CDR3 is made up of 12 amino acids. The CDR3 loop is CASSRLNEKRFF. CDR3 DNA sequence: TGCGCCAGCAGCCGGCTAAATGAAAAACGGTTTTTT.

The genes are TRBV2 and TRBJ2-2; TRBD2 agrees at 9 bases. Unmatched junction bases numbered 8, after V lost 5 bases and J lost 1 base. CDR1 and CDR2 (germline): SNHLY, FYNNEI. The CDR3 extends over 17 amino acids. The CDR3 reads CASSNVASGKNTGELFF. In DNA form, the CDR3 reads TGTGCCAGCAGTAACGTGGCTAGCGGGAAGAACACCGGGGAGCTGTTTTTT.

This sequence joins TRBV4-1 and TRBJ2-5; D is ambiguous. The length of the CDR3 is 17 residues. Trimming took 0 bases from V and 0 from J, leaving 14 bases between them. Germline CDR1 reads MGHRA; CDR2 reads YSYEKL. CDR3 DNA sequence: TGCGCCAGCAGCCAAGATCTGGGCAGCACCCACCAAGAGACCCAGTACTTC. Protein sequence: CASSQDLGSTHQETQYF.

This clonotype was detected many times. The chain uses TRBV27 and TRBJ1-6; D gene ambiguous. The V end was cut by 0 bases, the J end by 6 bases, with 3 bases between. CDR1 MNHEY and CDR2 SMNVEV come from the germline V gene (reference sequence). The CDR3 covers 13 residues. CDR3 residues: CASSLSANSPLHF. The CDR3 nucleotides are TGTGCCAGCAGTTTATCCGCTAATTCACCCCTCCACTTT.

In the case of this clonotype: At one end the junction does not follow the germline gene, possibly because of a read error. The rearrangement links TRBV6-4 to TRBJ2-6; D might be TRBD1 or TRBD2, each matching 6 bases. There are 15 residues in the CDR3. Looked up from germline, CDR1 is MRHNA and CDR2 is SNTAGT. CDR3 bases: TGTGCCAGCAGCGCTGACGGCTCGGGGGCCAACGTCCGGACTTTC. Translation: CASSADGSGANVRTF.

This clonotype was seen more than once but under ten times. This rearrangement joins TRBV7-9 to TRBJ1-5, with a weak D call TRBD1 (5 bases). Germline CDR1 is SEHNR and CDR2 is FQNEAQ (reference sequence). With 2 bases removed from V and 7 bases from J, the gap between germline ends came to 12 bases. This CDR3 has 14 residues. The CDR3 DNA reads TGTGCCAGCAGCTTACAGGGAGATCGACAGCCCCAGCATTTT. It codes for CASSLQGDRQPQHF.

This clonotype was observed at least ten times. This rearrangement joins TRBV5-1 to TRBJ2-1; TRBD2 agrees at 11 bases. The ends lost 0 bases at V and 9 bases at J; junction bases unmatched: 11. In germline, CDR1 is SGHRS, CDR2 YFSETQ. The CDR3 is 17 amino acids. The CDR3 loop is CASSLVPDSGGAGEQFF. DNA of the CDR3: TGCGCCAGCAGCTTGGTTCCCGATAGCGGGGGGGCGGGTGAGCAGTTCTTC.

This clonotype occurred many times. The genes are TRBV20-1 and TRBJ1-2, with 8 bases lining up with TRBD1. The CDR3 length is 13 residues. V dropped 0 bases and J dropped 7; count of bases not matched to a gene: 4. CDR1 and CDR2 (germline): DFQATT, SNEGSKA (reference sequence). CDR3 nucleotide sequence: TGCAGTGCTAGAGAGACAGGGGTTGGTGGCTACACCTTC. As protein: CSARETGVGGYTF.

The table lists this clonotype with many counts. The chain couples TRBV24-1 to TRBJ2-4, with TRBD1 as a possible D gene (6 bases). V lost 4 bases to trimming and J lost 2 bases, with 11 bases between them. Germline CDR1 reads KGHDR; CDR2 reads SFDVKD. The CDR3 loop spans 15 amino acids. This CDR3 reads CATSDPTGTKNIQYF. CDR3 coding DNA: TGTGCCACCAGTGACCCTACAGGGACCAAAAACATTCAGTACTTC.

With respect to this clonotype: An end of the junction differs from the germline gene, which may be a read error. The chain has TRBV6-1 and TRBJ1-4, with TRBD1 matching 9 bases. CDR3 length: 14 residues. In germline, CDR1 is MNHNS, CDR2 SASEGT. The CDR3 sequence: CACSHRGQNEKLFF. DNA for the CDR3: TGTGCCTGCAGTCACAGGGGGCAAAATGAAAAACTGTTTTTT.

Worth noting for this clonotype: This could be a read error, since a much larger clone is one nucleotide away. The chain couples TRBV28 to TRBJ2-4, with 9 bases lining up with TRBD1. Matching the DNA end better, TRBJ2-7 makes the J call doubtful. This CDR3 comprises 14 residues. Germline CDR1 is MDHEN and CDR2 is SYDVKM. In nucleotides, the CDR3 is TGTGCCAGCAGGTGGGACAGGGTAATGGACGAGCAGTACTTC. Amino acid sequence: CASRWDRVMDEQYF.

This CDR3 reads CATTFRGNTEAFF. The CDR3 DNA reads as TGTGCCACTACATTCCGGGGGAACACTGAAGCTTTCTTT. The chain employs TRBV19 and TRBJ1-1; no reliable D call. Between the trimmed V and J ends, which lost 10 bases and 1 base, there was a span of 13 bases. Looked up from germline, CDR1 is LNHDA and CDR2 is SQIVND (reference sequence). The CDR3 has 13 amino acids.